Detailed here is one T cell receptor beta chain. What it binds is not known. The sample belongs to a study of Ad26.COV2.S vaccination and SARS-CoV-2 variants. Study background: Ad26.COV2.S shots went into the muscle once or twice, 56 days apart.

Produced via immunoSEQ multiplex PCR; TCRdb's table is partial and in-frame only. The table has 440,000 or so clones, roughly 88% seen once. The CDR3 loop spans 15 amino acids. The germline CDR1 and CDR2 sequences are SGHRS and YFSETQ. V lost 1 base to trimming and J lost 4 bases, with 13 bases between them. As for treatment: roughly 20 received Ad26.COV2.S at low or high dose, single or two shots; 5 received placebo; per-sample allocation not given. Sampling was done on day 63 after the first vaccine or placebo injection. Study findings and constraints: The TCR-based breadth and depth measures might underestimate overall T cell responses.

This receptor was taken from a person aged 18 to 59 who received the Ad26.COV2.S COVID-19 vaccine or a placebo. This rearrangement joins TRBV5-1 to TRBJ2-3; D is perhaps TRBD2 (5 bases). Specimen: peripheral blood, collected in a trial of Ad26.COV2.S vaccine versus placebo. CDR3: CASSLRTVSADTQYF. The DNA of the CDR3 is TGCGCCAGCAGCTTGAGGACCGTTAGCGCAGATACGCAGTATTTT.